Listed below are T cell receptor beta chains from one sample, sequenced in a study of CD8+ T cells in alopecia areata. Using immunoSEQ multiplex PCR, the repertoire was profiled, and TCRdb retains in-frame clones only, with some absent. Of about 190,000 clones in the sample, roughly 60% were seen once. Sample: CD4+ T cells sorted from blood, taken at week 24, from a patient treated with tofacitinib. The receptors derive from a human donor with alopecia areata. The CDR3 runs from the conserved cysteine through the conserved F or W. The D gene is left open where the match is weak. Clone size is shown for a subset of rows, as once, few, many or a class of expanded clone.

>TRBV29-1|TRBJ2-1|.|.
TGCAGCGTTGTTAGAGAGGGGAGAAATGAGCAGTTCTTC
CSVVREGRNEQFF
>TRBV2|TRBJ2-6|TRBD1|.
TGTGCCAGCAGTTGGACAGGGGTGGGCGGTGGGGCCAACGTCCTGACTTTC
CASSWTGVGGGANVLTF
>TRBV4-1|TRBJ1-5|.|.
TGCGCCAGCAGCCAGGGGGGACGGGATCAGCCCCAGCATTTT
CASSQGGRDQPQHF
>TRBV4-3|TRBJ1-6|.|few
TGCGCCAGCAGCCAAGATGAGGGATGGAATTCACCCCTCCACTTT
CASSQDEGWNSPLHF
>TRBV27|TRBJ1-4|.|few
TGTGCCAGCAGTTTATCTTCGGGGAGTAATGAAAAACTGTTTTTT
CASSLSSGSNEKLFF
>TRBV13|TRBJ2-3|TRBD2|few
TGTGCCAGCAGCTTAGCCGCGGGGGGGCTGGCAACAGATACGCAGTATTTT
CASSLAAGGLATDTQYF
>TRBV27|TRBJ1-5|.|.
TGTGCCAGCAGTTTATCGGGGGGACTTCTTCAGCCCCAGCATTTT
CASSLSGGLLQPQHF
>TRBV6-6|TRBJ1-2|.|.
TGTGCCAGCGCCCTCGATCGGTATGGCTACACCTTC
CASALDRYGYTF
>TRBV20-1|TRBJ1-1|.|.
TGCAGTGCTTCAGGATTCACTGAAGCTTTCTTT
CSASGFTEAFF
>TRBV29-1|TRBJ2-6|.|many
TGCAGCGAGGGTGCTGGGGCCAACGTCCTGACTTTC
CSEGAGANVLTF
>TRBV5-1|TRBJ1-1|.|.
TGCGCCAGCAGCTTATCTAACGGGAACACTGAAGCTTTCTTT
CASSLSNGNTEAFF
>TRBV30|TRBJ1-1|TRBD1|.
TGTGCCTGGAGTGTACTACCGGGACAGGGGAGCCGTGGCACTGAAGCTTTCTTT
CAWSVLPGQGSRGTEAFF
>TRBV30|TRBJ2-1|TRBD1|.
TGTGCCTGGAGTGTTGGGGTGGGGACAGGGGAAACAAATGAGCAGTTCTTC
CAWSVGVGTGETNEQFF
>TRBV11-2|TRBJ2-3|TRBD2|.
TGTGCCAGCAGCTCGCAGAGGAGCGGGGGGCGGGATACGCAGTATTTT
CASSSQRSGGRDTQYF
>TRBV25-1|TRBJ1-1|.|.
TGTGCCAGCAGTGAAGGGGGCGGACTTGGGAACACTGAAGCTTTCTTT
CASSEGGGLGNTEAFF
>TRBV29-1|TRBJ1-2|TRBD1|.
TGCAGCGTTGATCTTCCGGGACAGGGGAATATCTATGGCTACACCTTC
CSVDLPGQGNIYGYTF
>TRBV7-9|TRBJ1-2|.|.
TGTGCCAGCAGCTTTATGGGAGGGGATGGCTACACCTTC
CASSFMGGDGYTF
>TRBV4-3|TRBJ1-2|.|.
TGCGCCAGCAGCCAAGCGCTAGACGACTTTGGTGGCTACACCTTC
CASSQALDDFGGYTF
>TRBV11-2|TRBJ1-3|.|few
TGTGCCAGCAGCTCTACCTCCCTGGGAAACACCATATATTTT
CASSSTSLGNTIYF
>TRBV30|TRBJ1-1|.|.
TGTGCCTGGAGTGTAGGTAACACTGAAGCTTTCTTT
CAWSVGNTEAFF
>TRBV29-1|TRBJ2-7|TRBD1|.
TGCAGCGTACAGACAGGGTTGGGTTTCAACGAGCAGTACTTC
CSVQTGLGFNEQYF
>TRBV9|TRBJ2-6|.|.
TGTGCCAGCAGCGTATTTGAGGGGGAGGGCTCTGGGGCCAACGTCCTGACTTTC
CASSVFEGEGSGANVLTF
>TRBV5-6|TRBJ1-6|.|few
TGTGCCAGCAGCCAGCCGCAAGGGATGGCCCTCCACTTT
CASSQPQGMALHF
>TRBV9|TRBJ2-5|TRBD2|.
TGTGCCAGCAGCGTAGCTACGGCGGGGGGCCCTCGGGAGACCCAGTACTTC
CASSVATAGGPRETQYF
>TRBV6-6|TRBJ2-5|.|.
TGTGCCAGCAGTAACGAGGGTGCCTGGGGGGAGACCCAGTACTTC
CASSNEGAWGETQYF
>TRBV28|TRBJ1-1|.|few
TGTGCCAGCAGTTCGTTCGACGGAGCTAACACTGAAGCTTTCTTT
CASSSFDGANTEAFF
>TRBV10-3|TRBJ2-5|.|.
TGTGCCATCAACAAAAACAGGGAAGAGACCCAGTACTTC
CAINKNREETQYF
>TRBV9|TRBJ2-2|TRBD2|.
TGTGCCAGCAGCCTGAGCATAGCGGGAGGAACCGGGGAGCTGTTTTTT
CASSLSIAGGTGELFF
>TRBV29-1|TRBJ1-1|TRBD1|.
TGCAGCGTCACGACAGGGCGGAACACTGAAGCTTTCTTT
CSVTTGRNTEAFF
>TRBV30|TRBJ1-5|TRBD1|.
TGTGCCTGGAGTACAGGGGGGCCCCAGCATTTT
CAWSTGGPQHF
>TRBV6-5|TRBJ1-1|.|few
TGTGCCAGCAAGAATACAGAGAACACTGAAGCTTTCTTT
CASKNTENTEAFF
>TRBV29-1|TRBJ2-7|TRBD1|.
TGCAGCGTTAAACATGGGGGACAGGGGGCCTACGAGCAGTACTTC
CSVKHGGQGAYEQYF
>TRBV29-1|TRBJ1-1|TRBD1|.
TGCAGCGTTGGAAACAGGGGTGGAACTGAAGCTTTCTTT
CSVGNRGGTEAFF
>TRBV9|TRBJ2-5|.|.
TGTGCCAGCAGCGTACGAAGCCAAGAGACCCAGTACTTC
CASSVRSQETQYF
>TRBV5-1|TRBJ2-3|.|few
TGCGCCAGCAGCTTGGGAGGAGAGAAGGATACGCAGTATTTT
CASSLGGEKDTQYF
>TRBV29-1|TRBJ1-1|.|.
TGCAGCGGGGAGGGGCCGGTGAACACTGAAGCTTTCTTT
CSGEGPVNTEAFF
>TRBV29-1|TRBJ2-7|TRBD1|.
TGCAGCGTTAGGACAGGGAACCCCTACGAGCAGTACTTC
CSVRTGNPYEQYF
>TRBV29-1|TRBJ2-5|TRBD2|.
TGCAGCGTGCGGACTAGCGACGAGCAAGAGACCCAGTACTTC
CSVRTSDEQETQYF
>TRBV29-1|TRBJ1-4|.|once
TGCAGCGTTGAACAGAATGAAAAACTGTTTTTT
CSVEQNEKLFF
>TRBV4-3|TRBJ1-6|.|.
TGCGCCAGCAGCCTAGGACGGGGCGATTCACCCCTCCACTTT
CASSLGRGDSPLHF
>TRBV4-2|TRBJ2-1|TRBD2|few
TGTGCCAGCAGCCAAGTAGCGGGGGTTTACAATGAGCAGTTCTTC
CASSQVAGVYNEQFF
>TRBV6-5|TRBJ1-6|.|.
TGTGCCAGCAGTTGGGGGAATAATTCACCCCTCCACTTT
CASSWGNNSPLHF
>TRBV29-1|TRBJ1-1|.|few
TGCAGCACCCGGATGTGGAACACTGAAGCTTTCTTT
CSTRMWNTEAFF
>TRBV30|TRBJ1-1|.|.
TGTGCCTGGAGAGGTGTGGGGCAGGGGAGGGTGAACACTGAAGCTTTCTTT
CAWRGVGQGRVNTEAFF
>TRBV4-3|TRBJ1-1|.|.
TGCGCCAGCAGCCAAGACCGTTCCGGAGAACGGCTTGAAGCTTTCTTT
CASSQDRSGERLEAFF
>TRBV25-1|TRBJ2-3|.|few
TGTGCCAGCAGTGCAGTGGGTACAGATACGCAGTATTTT
CASSAVGTDTQYF
>TRBV9|TRBJ1-2|.|.
TGTGCCAGCAGCGTAGTATTGAAGGGAGTTGACTACACCTTC
CASSVVLKGVDYTF
>TRBV14|TRBJ2-3|TRBD2|.
TGTGCCAGCAGCCAAGATTGGAGACTAGCGGGGGGCCAGGATACGCAGTATTTT
CASSQDWRLAGGQDTQYF
>TRBV29-1|TRBJ2-1|TRBD1|.
TGCAGCGTTGAACCTCAAACCGGGACAGGGATTGAGCAGTTCTTC
CSVEPQTGTGIEQFF
>TRBV5-6|TRBJ2-2|.|few
TGTGCCAGCAGCCCGGGGGGCTTTAACACCGGGGAGCTGTTTTTT
CASSPGGFNTGELFF
>TRBV30|TRBJ1-6|.|few
TGTGCCTGGAGTCCCCCCTTGGGGCGGGGGAATTCACCCCTCCACTTT
CAWSPPLGRGNSPLHF
>TRBV19|TRBJ1-1|TRBD1|.
TGTGCCAGTAATACAGGGGGCACTGAAGCTTTCTTT
CASNTGGTEAFF
>TRBV4-3|TRBJ2-3|.|.
TGCGCCAGCAGCCAAAGTGTAACAGTCCCCACGGATACGCAGTATTTT
CASSQSVTVPTDTQYF
>TRBV4-1|TRBJ2-7|.|.
TGCGCCAGCAGCCAAGATCAAGGGAGCTCCTACGAGCAGTACTTC
CASSQDQGSSYEQYF
>TRBV27|TRBJ1-2|.|.
TGTGCCAGCAGTTTTCGTACAGGCCCCACCCTGGTAGGCTACACCTTC
CASSFRTGPTLVGYTF